Following are 5 T cell receptor beta chains from one sample sequenced in a study of identical twins. MiXCR was run by TCRdb on the 5' RACE reads, yielding one entry per CDR3 protein. The data show hundreds of thousands of distinct CDR3 sequences, about 20% seen once. A further study also used this sample, focusing on T cells expressing NK-cell markers.

Sequenced: PBMCs. These receptors came from a woman between 18 and 29 years old in good health.

This clonotype was counted ten times or more. Mismatch with germline at one junction end may stem from a read error. V and J are TRBV20-1 and TRBJ1-5; D uncertain. This CDR3 spans 14 amino acids. The germline V gene has CDR1 DFQATT and CDR2 SNEGSKA (reference sequence). DNA of the CDR3: TGCAGTGCTGGAGACGGAACGGTAAATCAGCCCCAGCATTTT. Protein sequence: CSAGDGTVNQPQHF.

This clonotype was counted many times. The chain combines TRBV20-1 with TRBJ2-1; D ambiguous. Germline CDR1 DFQATT, CDR2 SNEGSKA (reference sequence). Deletions cut 6 bases from V and 3 bases from J, with 6 bases between. The CDR3 runs 11 residues. CDR3 region: CSAEIYNEQFF. DNA of the CDR3: TGCAGTGCCGAAATCTACAATGAGCAGTTCTTC.

This clonotype has ten or more counts. The chain combines TRBV12-5 with TRBJ2-5; D is ambiguous. From germline, CDR1 is LGHNT and CDR2 FRNRAP. This CDR3 is 12 amino acids long. Trimming left V 6 bases short and J 5 bases short, with 10 bases between. CDR3 in amino acids: CASGPDRETQYF. The CDR3 DNA reads TGTGCTAGTGGACCCGATCGGGAGACCCAGTACTTC.

The V and J genes are TRBV7-2 and TRBJ2-1; the D gene is possibly TRBD2 (6 bases). This CDR3 has 15 residues. Trimming removed 0 bases from V and 4 bases from J, with 10 bases in between. The germline CDR1 and CDR2 sequences are SGHTA and FQGNSA. DNA of the CDR3: TGTGCCAGCAGCTTAGCGGCGGGGTATTACAATGAGCAGTTCTTC. Protein sequence: CASSLAAGYYNEQFF.

The gene calls are TRBV20-1 and TRBJ2-3, with TRBD2 identical over 12 bases. J gave up 5 bases and V 2 bases, and 2 bases lay outside the gene matches. Per germline, CDR1 DFQATT and CDR2 SNEGSKA (reference sequence). CDR3 length equals 14 residues. The CDR3 bases are TGCAGTGCTAGACTAGCGGGAGGGCAAGATACGCAGTATTTT. The encoded protein is CSARLAGGQDTQYF.